The 16 T cell receptor beta chains reported below all come from one sample, sequenced in a study of CD8 T cells in ankylosing spondylitis. Study-level findings and limits: Blood of patients with ankylosing spondylitis appeared to be characterized by a TCR beta motif of fewer than 10 highly homologous variants.

TCRdb used MiXCR to reprocess the 5' RACE reads, holding one entry per CDR3 protein. The profile covers 200,000 to 250,000 distinct CDR3 sequences, with about 6.7% appearing a single time and 13% to 15% taken by the ten largest. No cognate antigen is known for these TCRs. Sequenced material: blood, either unsorted or a sorted T cell fraction (not recorded which). Receptors originate from a male donor with ankylosing spondylitis.

This clonotype was seen at least ten times. The J gene is TRBJ2-3, the V gene TRBV7-9; 8 nucleotides align to TRBD1. CDR1 is SEHNR, CDR2 FQNEAQ, per germline (reference sequence). V lost 3 bases to trimming and J lost 6 bases; unmatched junction nucleotides: 8. The CDR3 is made up of 15 amino acids. In nucleotides, the CDR3 is TGTGCCAGCAGCTTCGGACAGGGAATAAAGGATACGCAGTATTTT. As protein: CASSFGQGIKDTQYF.

This clonotype has only a few counts. This chain joins TRBV20-1 and TRBJ2-1, with TRBD2 as a possible D gene (5 bases). Germline lookup yields CDR1 DFQATT and CDR2 SNEGSKA (reference sequence). The CDR3 spans 15 residues. Trimming cost V 0 bases and J 1 base, with 10 bases left between them. CDR3 sequence: CSARDSGFSYNEQFF. The CDR3 DNA reads TGCAGTGCTAGAGATTCGGGGTTTTCCTACAATGAGCAGTTCTTC.

The gene calls are TRBV4-1 and TRBJ1-1; D is unclear. The CDR3 is made up of 12 amino acids. Trimming cost V 3 bases and J 6 bases, with 8 bases left between them. Germline values: CDR1 MGHRA, CDR2 YSYEKL. DNA for the CDR3: TGCGCCAGCAGCCATGGAAGCGCTGAAGCTTTCTTT. Residues: CASSHGSAEAFF.

This clonotype has more than one count but fewer than ten. The chain is built from TRBV27 and TRBJ2-7, with TRBD2 matching 7 bases. The CDR3 is 14 residues long. V was clipped by 4 bases and J by 1 base; unmatched bases: 4. Germline CDR1 is MNHEY and CDR2 is SMNVEV (reference sequence). DNA for the CDR3: TGTGCCAGCAGTTCCCGGGGACTATCCTACGAGCAGTACTTC. Translated, it gives CASSSRGLSYEQYF.

This clonotype was recorded many times. The chain links TRBV20-1 to TRBJ1-2; D call uncertain. CDR1 DFQATT and CDR2 SNEGSKA come from the germline V gene (reference sequence). The CDR3 covers 12 residues. V gave up 5 bases and J gave up 7 bases, with 14 bases separating them. CDR3 sequence: CSAVRPPLGYTF. Written as DNA, the CDR3 is TGCAGTGCTGTTCGGCCGCCCCTTGGCTACACCTTC.

This clonotype was recorded at least ten times. The gene calls are TRBV27 and TRBJ1-5; no firm D call. The germline CDR1 and CDR2 sequences are MNHEY and SMNVEV (reference sequence). There are 13 residues in the CDR3. V lost 4 bases and J 4 bases, leaving 8 bases between the germline ends. The CDR3 coding sequence is TGTGCCAGCAGTTCGTGGGGTAATCAGCCCCAGCATTTT. Amino acid sequence: CASSSWGNQPQHF.

In its sample, this clonotype was seen many times. The rearrangement links TRBV2 to TRBJ1-5; 8 bases line up with TRBD1. CDR1 and CDR2 from the germline V gene are SNHLY and FYNNEI. The trim removed 6 bases at V and 1 base at J, leaving 14 bases unmatched. The CDR3 spans 18 residues. The CDR3 DNA reads as TGTGCCAGCAGAGGGTCAGGACAGGGAAAACCCAGCAATCAGCCCCAGCATTTT. Residues: CASRGSGQGKPSNQPQHF.

This clonotype was recorded many times. The rearrangement uses TRBV20-1 and TRBJ2-3; the match to TRBD2 covers 10 bases. The CDR3 sequence is 15 residues long. CDR1 is DFQATT and CDR2 is SNEGSKA in the germline V gene (reference sequence). Trimming removed 3 bases from V and 4 bases from J; junction bases left unmatched: 7. This chain's CDR3 is CSARELAGLSDTQYF. DNA for the CDR3: TGCAGTGCTAGGGAACTAGCGGGGCTGTCAGATACGCAGTATTTT.

At least ten counts were recorded for this clonotype. This chain connects TRBV4-1 to TRBJ2-5; 8 nucleotides agree with TRBD1. CDR3 length equals 14 residues. Germline loops: CDR1 MGHRA, CDR2 YSYEKL. With V trimmed by 4 bases and J by 9 bases, 10 bases remained unmatched. In DNA form, the CDR3 reads TGCGCCAGCAGCCTCGGCAGGGGGCTTGGTCCCCAGTACTTC. It translates to CASSLGRGLGPQYF.

This clonotype was counted many times. The chain combines TRBV20-1 with TRBJ2-7, with D possibly being TRBD1 (6 bases). Germline CDR1 is DFQATT and CDR2 is SNEGSKA (reference sequence). V was clipped by 8 bases and J by 3 bases, with 17 bases between them. The CDR3 spans 13 residues. The CDR3 spells CSTDRPGFYEQYF. The CDR3 nucleotides read TGCAGTACAGACAGGCCGGGATTCTACGAGCAGTACTTC.

This clonotype was recorded at least ten times. The chain has TRBV3-1 and TRBJ2-5; TRBD2 is a possible D gene (5 bases). Per the germline V gene, CDR1 is LGHDT and CDR2 is YNNKEL (reference sequence). The CDR3 is 14 amino acids. Trimming stripped 0 bases from V and 6 bases from J, with 11 bases between. The chain's CDR3 is CASSQDEGIKTQYF. CDR3 DNA sequence: TGTGCCAGCAGCCAAGACGAGGGAATAAAGACCCAGTACTTC.

There are many counts of this clonotype. This chain connects TRBV7-9 to TRBJ2-7, with TRBD2 matching over 13 bases. Losses at the gene ends were 5 bases for V and 0 bases for J; bases not matched to a gene: 4. Germline V gives CDR1 SEHNR, CDR2 FQNEAQ (reference sequence). This CDR3 is 16 amino acids long. The DNA for the CDR3 is TGTGCCAGCAGCCGGACTAGCGGGAGCCCCTCCTACGAGCAGTACTTC. This gives the protein CASSRTSGSPSYEQYF.

J is TRBJ2-2 and V is TRBV15; the D gene is possibly TRBD1 (6 bases). CDR1 LNHNV and CDR2 YYDKDF come from the germline V gene (reference sequence). CDR3 length: 15 residues. Trimming removed 4 bases at V and 4 bases at J, with 13 bases between. As DNA, the CDR3 is TGTGCCACCAGCAAACGTACAGGGCGCACCGGGGAGCTGTTTTTT. Its protein product is CATSKRTGRTGELFF.

The chain employs TRBV6-1 and TRBJ1-2; 11 positions agree with TRBD1. The J segment lost 3 bases and the V segment lost 6 bases, leaving 3 bases of the junction unmatched. The CDR3 runs to 14 residues. Germline V CDR1 and CDR2: MNHNS, SASEGT. CDR3 DNA: TGTGCCAGCAGGGACAGGGGGCTCGACTATGGCTACACCTTC. Translated: CASRDRGLDYGYTF.

Many counts were recorded for this clonotype. The V gene is TRBV7-9, the J gene TRBJ2-1; 12 nucleotides line up with TRBD2. The junction had 5 bases not matched to a gene; V was cut back by 5 bases and J by 6 bases. The CDR3 spans 15 residues. Germline loops: CDR1 SEHNR, CDR2 FQNEAQ (reference sequence). The CDR3 reads CASSALAGGFNEQFF. CDR3 in DNA: TGTGCCAGCAGCGCACTAGCGGGGGGCTTCAATGAGCAGTTCTTC.

This clonotype was found many times. The chain recombines TRBV7-2 with TRBJ1-1, with 7 nucleotides matching TRBD1. This CDR3 comprises 13 residues. V lost 6 bases and J lost 6; bases outside the gene matches: 7. From germline, CDR1 is SGHTA and CDR2 FQGNSA. The CDR3 bases are TGTGCCAGCAGACAGGGGTCTGGGCCTGAAGCTTTCTTT. This translates into CASRQGSGPEAFF. Complete variable domain (other parts from reference TRBV7-2 and TRBJ1-1): GAGVSQSPSNKVTEKGKDVELRCDPISGHTALYWYRQSLGQGLEFLIYFQGNSAPDKSGLPSDRFSAERTGGSVSTLTIQRTQQEDSAVYLCASRQGSGPEAFFGQGTRLTVV.